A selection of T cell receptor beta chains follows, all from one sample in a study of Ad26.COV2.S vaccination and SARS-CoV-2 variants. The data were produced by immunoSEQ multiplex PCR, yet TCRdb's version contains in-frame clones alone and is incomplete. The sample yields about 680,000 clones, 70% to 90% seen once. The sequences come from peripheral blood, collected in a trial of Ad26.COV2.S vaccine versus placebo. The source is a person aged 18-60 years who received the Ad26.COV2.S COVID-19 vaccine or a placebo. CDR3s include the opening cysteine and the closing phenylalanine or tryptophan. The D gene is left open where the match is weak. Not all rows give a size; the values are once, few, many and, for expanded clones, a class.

CDR3 DNA: TGTGCCAGCAGCTTGGTGGGTGAACATACGCAGTATTTT
CDR3 protein: CASSLVGEHTQYF
V gene: TRBV5-5
clone size: NA
J gene: TRBJ2-3
D gene: NA

CDR3 DNA: TGTGCCAGCAGTGAAGTTGTCTCTACCGGGGGCTACACCTTC
CDR3 protein: CASSEVVSTGGYTF
V gene: TRBV2
clone size: NA
J gene: TRBJ1-2
D gene: NA

CDR3 DNA: TGTGCCAGCAGCCCGAGGACTAGCGGAACTAGCACAGATACGCAGTATTTT
CDR3 protein: CASSPRTSGTSTDTQYF
V gene: TRBV4-2
clone size: NA
J gene: TRBJ2-3
D gene: TRBD2

CDR3 DNA: TGTGCCAGCAGCTTAGAGGAGGGTTCCTACGAGCAGTACTTC
CDR3 protein: CASSLEEGSYEQYF
V gene: TRBV11-2
clone size: NA
J gene: TRBJ2-7
D gene: NA

CDR3 DNA: TGTGCCAGTAGTATAGAAGGGGGGAACACTGAAGCTTTCTTT
CDR3 protein: CASSIEGGNTEAFF
V gene: TRBV19
clone size: few
J gene: TRBJ1-1
D gene: NA

CDR3 DNA: TGCGCCAGCAGCTTGCCGGACGTGAACACTGAAGCTTTCTTT
CDR3 protein: CASSLPDVNTEAFF
V gene: TRBV5-1
clone size: NA
J gene: TRBJ1-1
D gene: NA

CDR3 DNA: TGTGCCAGCAGCCCACAGGGGAGCAATGAGCAGTTCTTC
CDR3 protein: CASSPQGSNEQFF
V gene: TRBV5-4
clone size: NA
J gene: TRBJ2-1
D gene: TRBD1

CDR3 DNA: TGTGCCACCAGCGACCCCGGGGACTATGGCTACACCTTC
CDR3 protein: CATSDPGDYGYTF
V gene: TRBV24-1
clone size: NA
J gene: TRBJ1-2
D gene: NA

CDR3 DNA: TGTGCCAGCTCACCACAAGAGCCCTTGTGGGATACGCAGTATTTT
CDR3 protein: CASSPQEPLWDTQYF
V gene: TRBV18
clone size: NA
J gene: TRBJ2-3
D gene: NA

CDR3 DNA: TGTGCCAGCAGCCAAGGGGCTAATCAGCCCCAGCATTTT
CDR3 protein: CASSQGANQPQHF
V gene: TRBV14
clone size: NA
J gene: TRBJ1-5
D gene: NA